A selection of T cell receptor beta chains follows, all from one sample in a study of cytomegalovirus exposure and HLA in healthy donors. The repertoire was sequenced with immunoSEQ multiplex PCR; TCRdb's copy has only in-frame clones and lacks some. The top ten clones hold more than 10% of a sample with approximately 230,000 clones, roughly 87% of them seen once. Sample: PBMCs. The receptors come from a man aged 18 to 29 in good health and CMV-seropositive. CDR3s include the opening cysteine and the closing phenylalanine or tryptophan. D genes are given only for firm matches. For some rows the clone size is stated as once, few or many, or as a class when expanded; others skip it.

clone size	V gene	J gene	D gene	CDR3 DNA	CDR3 protein
NA	TRBV5-5	TRBJ1-2	NA	TGTGCCAGCAGCTTTGGGGTACGAGAGAACGATGGCTACACCTTC	CASSFGVRENDGYTF
few	TRBV5-4	TRBJ2-1	TRBD2	TGTGCCAGCAGCTGGTCAGCGGGGAACCACAATGAGCAGTTCTTC	CASSWSAGNHNEQFF
NA	TRBV2	TRBJ2-7	TRBD2	TGTGCCAGCAGCCGGACTAGTGCCTACGAGCAGTACTTC	CASSRTSAYEQYF
NA	TRBV5-1	TRBJ1-4	NA	TGCGCCAGCAGTCTAGGGACGGGGATTGAAAAACTGTTTTTT	CASSLGTGIEKLFF
NA	TRBV6-5	TRBJ1-1	NA	TGTGCCAGCAGTTATGGGGGCTACACTGAAGCTTTCTTT	CASSYGGYTEAFF
NA	TRBV6-6	TRBJ1-2	NA	TGTGCCAGCAGTTCATGGGAGGGGTCCAACTATGGCTACACCTTC	CASSSWEGSNYGYTF
NA	TRBV15	TRBJ2-7	NA	TGTGCCACCAGCAGAGGAAGCGGAACCTACGAGCAGTACTTC	CATSRGSGTYEQYF
NA	TRBV6-5	TRBJ2-7	NA	TGTGCCAGCAGTCAGCAGGACCGCGGATCTCGGTACTTC	CASSQQDRGSRYF
NA	TRBV19	TRBJ2-5	TRBD1	TGTGCCAGTAGTGCCGACAGGGAAGAGACCCAGTACTTC	CASSADREETQYF
NA	TRBV6-1	TRBJ1-1	NA	TGTGCCAGCAGTGAAGCGGGAGCGAACACTGAAGCTTTCTTT	CASSEAGANTEAFF
once	TRBV6-1	TRBJ1-5	TRBD1	TGTGCCAGCAGGTCCGGACAGGGCTATCAGCCCCAGCATTTT	CASRSGQGYQPQHF
NA	TRBV19	TRBJ2-4	TRBD2	TGTGCCAGTAGTATGGACGGGAGGGGTCCCAAAAACATTCAGTACTTC	CASSMDGRGPKNIQYF
NA	TRBV6-6	TRBJ1-5	NA	TGTGCCAGCAGATCCCCTACCGGGTATAGCAATCAGCCCCAGCATTTT	CASRSPTGYSNQPQHF
NA	TRBV7-2	TRBJ2-1	NA	TGTGCCAGCAGCTTAGGGTTAAGTGAGCAGTTCTTC	CASSLGLSEQFF
NA	TRBV28	TRBJ2-7	NA	TGTGCCAGCAGTTCCAATGGGGAGCAGTACTTC	CASSSNGEQYF
NA	TRBV9	TRBJ1-1	NA	TGTGCCAGCAGCGTATTCAGGAACACTGAAGCTTTCTTT	CASSVFRNTEAFF
NA	TRBV5-1	TRBJ1-1	NA	TGCGCCAGCAGCCCCAGGTACAGGGACCTTACAGGGACTGAAGCTTTCTTT	CASSPRYRDLTGTEAFF
NA	TRBV5-4	TRBJ1-2	TRBD1	TGTGCCAGCAGTCTCGGGACAGAAAGCTATGGCTACACCTTC	CASSLGTESYGYTF
NA	TRBV5-5	TRBJ1-5	NA	TGTGCCAGCAGCTTGCTCGGGGGGCATCAGCCCCAGCATTTT	CASSLLGGHQPQHF
NA	TRBV5-6	TRBJ2-1	NA	TGTGCCAGCAGCGCCCCTAAGGGTTCCTACAATGAGCAGTTCTTC	CASSAPKGSYNEQFF
NA	TRBV5-1	TRBJ1-1	TRBD1	TGCGCCAGCAACGTAAAGGGGGCGAACACTGAAGCTTTCTTT	CASNVKGANTEAFF
NA	TRBV11-2	TRBJ2-7	NA	TGTGCCAGCAGCTTAGTGACAGAATCCTACGAGCAGTACTTC	CASSLVTESYEQYF
NA	TRBV27	TRBJ1-1	TRBD1	TGTGCCAGCAGTTGGACAGGTTTTGAAACTGAAGCTTTCTTT	CASSWTGFETEAFF
NA	TRBV9	TRBJ2-1	NA	TGTGCCAGCAGCGGCGCCGGATTGAATGAGCAGTTCTTC	CASSGAGLNEQFF
NA	TRBV5-6	TRBJ2-5	NA	TGTGCCAGCAGCCCCACTCTTAAGCAAGAGACCCAGTACTTC	CASSPTLKQETQYF
NA	TRBV19	TRBJ1-5	TRBD1	TGTGCCAGTACCGACTCCGACAGGGCCCTAACGGCCGGAGATCAGCCCCAGCATTTT	CASTDSDRALTAGDQPQHF
NA	TRBV5-4	TRBJ2-1	NA	TGTGCCAGCAGCCTCGACTGGTACAATGAGCAGTTCTTC	CASSLDWYNEQFF
NA	TRBV27	TRBJ2-3	NA	TGTGCCAGCAGTTTACGGAGTTTGGCAGATACGCAGTATTTT	CASSLRSLADTQYF
once	TRBV2	TRBJ2-3	TRBD2	TGTGCCAGCAGTGGGACTAGCGGGATGGATACGCAGTATTTT	CASSGTSGMDTQYF